The 21 T cell receptor beta chains presented below share a single source sample, sequenced in a study of blood T cell repertoires in COVID-19. Assay: immunoSEQ multiplex PCR; the TCRdb copy retains only in-frame clones and omits some. The repertoire holds fewer than 400,000 clones, with approximately 91% as singletons. Sequencing was done on a sample of PBMCs or T cells enriched from blood (not recorded which). Source of these receptors: a woman aged 30 to 39 who had been exposed to COVID-19.

This chain links TRBV7-2 with TRBJ1-2; TRBD1 matches 9 bases. Germline V lookup: CDR1 SGHTA, CDR2 FQGNSA. Trimming removed 3 bases from V and 8 bases from J; junction bases left unmatched: 7. There are 14 residues in the CDR3. In DNA, the CDR3 is TGTGCCAGCAGCTTCACCGGGACAGGGATCGGCTACACCTTC. It is translated as CASSFTGTGIGYTF. Using reference TRBV7-2 and TRBJ1-2 for the parts outside the CDR3, the full variable domain is GAGVSQSPSNKVTEKGKDVELRCDPISGHTALYWYRQSLGQGLEFLIYFQGNSAPDKSGLPSDRFSAERTGGSVSTLTIQRTQQEDSAVYLCASSFTGTGIGYTFGSGTRLTVV.

The gene calls are TRBV25-1 and TRBJ1-3, with D possibly being TRBD1 (6 bases). Germline V lookup: CDR1 MGHDK, CDR2 SYGVNS. The CDR3 length is 16 residues. The V end lost 6 bases, the J end lost 7 bases, and 22 bases lay between the germline ends. CDR3 DNA sequence: TGTGCCAGCAGCCCGCCGGGGCAGGGGCTCAGGAACACCATATATTTT. Amino acid sequence: CASSPPGQGLRNTIYF. The full variable domain, its missing parts supplied by reference TRBV25-1 and TRBJ1-3, is EADIYQTPRYLVIGTGKKITLECSQTMGHDKMYWYQQDPGMELHLIHYSYGVNSTEKGDLSSESTVSRIRTEHFPLTLESARPSHTSQYLCASSPPGQGLRNTIYFGEGSWLTVV.

The chain is built from TRBV13 and TRBJ1-3; perhaps TRBD1 as D (6 bases). V lost 6 bases and J lost 4, with 25 bases in between. CDR1 PRHDT and CDR2 FYEKMQ come from the germline V gene (reference sequence). CDR3 size: 18 residues. CDR3 loop: CASRFLFQGHSGGNTIYF. In DNA, the CDR3 is TGTGCCAGCAGGTTTCTATTCCAGGGACATAGTGGAGGAAACACCATATATTTT.

The CDR3 region is CASRPGTGGMLDYTF. As DNA, the CDR3 is TGTGCCAGCAGACCGGGGACAGGGGGAATGTTGGACTACACCTTC. V gene TRBV6-5 combines with J gene TRBJ1-2, with 11 bases aligning to TRBD1. Germline V gene lookup returns CDR1 MNHEY and CDR2 SVGAGI. The CDR3 has 15 residues. V lost 6 bases, J lost 10 bases, and 13 bases stayed unmatched.

Turning to this clone: The junction does not match germline at one end; this may be a read error. This chain connects TRBV4-1 to TRBJ1-1; D ambiguous. This CDR3 is built from 14 residues. Germline CDR1 is MGHRA and CDR2 is YSYEKL. CDR3 residues: CASSQGREDTEAFF. For the CDR3, the DNA is TGCGCCAGCAGTCAAGGTCGGGAGGACACTGAAGCTTTCTTT.

V gene TRBV4-3 combines with J gene TRBJ1-1, with D maybe TRBD1 (5 bases). The V end was cut by 4 bases, the J end by 1 base, with 13 bases between. CDR1 is LGHNA, CDR2 YSLEER, per germline. This CDR3 is 15 amino acids long. The CDR3 nucleotides read TGCGCCAGCAGCCGCGACCAGGGCGGGAACACTGAAGCTTTCTTT. Its translation: CASSRDQGGNTEAFF.

V is TRBV19 and J is TRBJ2-7; possible D gene TRBD1, 5 bases. Germline V gene lookup returns CDR1 LNHDA and CDR2 SQIVND (reference sequence). The ends were cut back, 5 bases at V and 2 bases at J, with 10 bases in the middle. This CDR3 has 13 amino acids. The CDR3 nucleotides are TGTGCCAGTAGTGGGGCAGGACCCTACGAGCAGTACTTC. Translated, it gives CASSGAGPYEQYF.

This chain uses TRBV30 with TRBJ2-4; 15 bases map to TRBD2. Germline V CDR1 and CDR2: GTSNPN, SVGIG (reference sequence). Trimming cost V 2 bases and J 1 base; bases outside gene matches: 15. The CDR3 is made up of 21 amino acids. This CDR3 reads CAWSPTPGLAGGASAKNIQYF. CDR3 sequence (DNA): TGTGCCTGGAGTCCGACCCCGGGACTAGCGGGGGGTGCGTCGGCCAAAAACATTCAGTACTTC.

This clone was seen only once. This chain's CDR3 is CASSPGQGAVNYGYTF. The CDR3 DNA sequence: TGTGCCAGCTCACCCGGACAGGGGGCAGTTAACTATGGCTACACCTTC. This rearrangement joins TRBV18 to TRBJ1-2; TRBD1 matches at 11 bases. The CDR3 spans 16 residues. V shed 3 bases and J 1 base; nucleotides not matched to a gene: 4. Germline CDR1 reads KGHSH; CDR2 reads LQKENI.

The chain employs TRBV5-1 and TRBJ2-7; 7 bases line up with TRBD1. CDR1 is SGHRS, CDR2 YFSETQ, per germline. The V segment lost 0 bases and the J segment 3 bases; nucleotides outside the gene matches: 3. The CDR3 length is 14 residues. The CDR3 DNA reads TGCGCCAGCAGCTTGGGATGGGACAGCTACGAGCAGTACTTC. This encodes CASSLGWDSYEQYF.

The rearrangement uses TRBV25-1 and TRBJ2-3, with 8 bases fitting TRBD2. The CDR3 sequence is 17 residues long. The germline V gene encodes CDR1 MGHDK and CDR2 SYGVNS. V gave up 1 base and J gave up 0 bases; unmatched junction bases: 6. The CDR3 nucleotides are TGTGCCAGCAGTGAATGGGGAACTAGCGGTAGCACAGATACGCAGTATTTT. Protein product: CASSEWGTSGSTDTQYF.

The genes are TRBV6-2 or TRBV6-3 and TRBJ1-1; 7 bases match TRBD1. The germline V gene has CDR1 MNHEY and CDR2 SVGEGT. Trimming took 4 bases from V and 7 from J; bases not matched to a gene: 6. The CDR3 runs to 13 residues. Here the CDR3 reads CASSLQGIGEAFF. The CDR3 DNA sequence: TGTGCCAGCAGTTTACAGGGGATTGGTGAAGCTTTCTTT.

V is TRBV9 and J is TRBJ2-2; D is undetermined. CDR1 is SGDLS and CDR2 is YYNGEE in the germline V gene. The CDR3 sequence is 15 residues long. V was trimmed by 1 base and J by 1 base, leaving 8 bases between them. In DNA form, the CDR3 reads TGTGCCAGCAGCGTAAACACCCTGAACACCGGGGAGCTGTTTTTT. This gives the protein CASSVNTLNTGELFF.

The chain employs TRBV7-9 and TRBJ2-7; TRBD1 matches at 10 bases. V was pared by 4 bases and J by 3 bases, with 9 bases of the junction left unmatched. Germline CDR1 reads SEHNR; CDR2 reads FQNEAQ (reference sequence). This CDR3 is 16 amino acids long. The CDR3 bases are TGTGCCAGCAGCTCCTCACGGACAGGGGGGAACTACGAGCAGTACTTC. It is translated as CASSSSRTGGNYEQYF.

The chain recombines TRBV25-1 with TRBJ1-5; 9 bases map to TRBD1. CDR1 is MGHDK and CDR2 is SYGVNS in the germline V gene. The CDR3 sequence is 16 residues long. J lost 3 bases, V lost 4 bases, and 7 bases had no gene match. Here the CDR3 reads CASSGRGQGPNQPQHF. DNA for the CDR3: TGTGCCAGCAGTGGTCGAGGACAGGGGCCCAATCAGCCCCAGCATTTT.

V gene TRBV18 combines with J gene TRBJ1-2; 10 nucleotides match TRBD1. The CDR3 runs 16 residues. Looked up from germline, CDR1 is KGHSH and CDR2 is LQKENI. The V and J ends lost 6 bases and 5 bases, in that order; junction bases with no gene match: 12. The CDR3 coding sequence is TGTGCCAGCTCTCCCATCTCAGGGACAGGGGTATATGGCTACACCTTC. Its protein is CASSPISGTGVYGYTF.

V and J are TRBV4-2 and TRBJ2-7; possibly TRBD2 for D (5 bases). V lost 8 bases and J 6 bases, leaving 20 bases between the germline ends. Germline V gives CDR1 LGHNA, CDR2 YNFKEQ. The CDR3 consists of 14 residues. As DNA, the CDR3 is TGTGCCAGCGAACGGGAACCTCAAGTGAGCGAGCAGTACTTC. It is translated as CASEREPQVSEQYF.

This clone has a single count. The chain joins TRBV7-9 to TRBJ2-5; a weak D match, TRBD1 (6 bases). Germline V CDR1 and CDR2: SEHNR, FQNEAQ (reference sequence). V lost 0 bases and J 2 bases, leaving 19 bases between the germline ends. This CDR3 has 18 residues. The CDR3 sequence is CASSLAVGPRQEQETQYF. In DNA form, the CDR3 reads TGTGCCAGCAGCTTAGCCGTCGGGCCGAGACAGGAGCAAGAGACCCAGTACTTC.

Only one count was recorded for this clone. The V call is TRBV9, the J call TRBJ2-7; D is uncertain. This CDR3 contains 15 residues. Germline loops: CDR1 SGDLS, CDR2 YYNGEE. V lost 0 bases and J 1 base, leaving 11 bases between the germline ends. CDR3 nucleotide sequence: TGTGCCAGCAGCGTAGGGAGCGATGCTTCCTACGAGCAGTACTTC. It specifies CASSVGSDASYEQYF.

The chain has TRBV7-3 and TRBJ1-1; D is ambiguous. Germline V CDR1 and CDR2: SGHTA, FQGTGA. CDR3 length equals 13 residues. V was clipped by 0 bases and J by 4 bases, with 6 bases between them. The CDR3 region is CASSLTQITEAFF. The CDR3 nucleotides are TGTGCCAGCAGCTTAACTCAGATCACTGAAGCTTTCTTT.

The genes are TRBV3-1 (or the pseudogene TRBV3-2) and TRBJ1-2; TRBD1 agrees at 9 bases. The CDR3 runs to 13 residues. Germline V gene data show CDR1 as LGHDT and CDR2 as YNNKEL (reference sequence). Trimming at V came to 4 bases and at J to 7 bases, leaving 4 bases not matched to a gene. DNA of the CDR3: TGTGCCAGCAGCCGCGGGACAGGGTCTGGCTACACCTTC. Encoded protein: CASSRGTGSGYTF.